This T cell receptor beta chain was captured in a study of blood T cell repertoires in COVID-19 (dated by TCRdb to the early 2020s). General notes on the study: Collaborator samples came from the United States, Italy and Spain and covered acute and convalescent phases of COVID-19. Where available, HLA class I and class II types were taken from metadata supplied by the sample provider and were not determined by assay-based typing. Deeply sampled blood TCRbeta repertoires from subjects exposed to, actively infected with, or recovered from COVID-19 were included in the dataset. The repertoires were made available in a free public database intended to serve as a resource for research on the immune response to SARS-CoV-2. The prospective study material was composed of cDNA or gDNA derived from T cells, B-cell-depleted T cells, or PBMCs. A de-identified subject ID, COVID-19 status, age in years and sex were almost always included in the sample metadata. Samples came from the ongoing ImmuneRACE study (first 160 participants) plus 1,254 subjects from 6 global collaborators.

TCRbeta CDR3 regions were amplified from genomic DNA by means of the immunoSEQ Assay, a bias-controlled multiplex PCR. The study's processing was this. The number of nucleated cells in each sample was estimated by amplification of reference gene primers within the assay. To quantify the absolute abundance of each unique TCRbeta CDR3 rearrangement, sequence reads were collapsed and filtered. For each sample, productive Simpson clonality was calculated by taking the square root of Simpson's diversity index across productive rearrangements. The table comes from immuneACCESS by way of TCRdb, which keeps in-frame sequences with V and J called. Part of the clones is missing from these tables; in studies checked, under half for an unresolved V gene and the rest for unknown reasons. V and J calls and clone size are copied from that table; D and trimming were computed from the DNA. The sample contains about 210,000 clones, about 86% of them found a single time. The ten largest clones capture 8% to 9% of the sample.

Enrolling through a virtual design, the prospective study's participants ranged in age from roughly 18 to 90 years and lived across roughly 24 United States geographic areas. To assign participants to cohorts, the prospective study relied on clinical history that participants themselves reported in a screening survey and a study questionnaire. In the prospective study, mobile phlebotomists collected whole blood, serum and a nasopharyngeal or oropharyngeal swab from each participant. Over a roughly 2-month period, participants in the prospective study had the option of providing additional blood draws and questionnaires. Before DNA extraction, prospective study blood samples were shipped either frozen or at room temperature. From a lookup of the germline V gene, CDR1 and CDR2 are SQVTM and ANQGSEA. V trim: 1 base; J trim: 4 bases; unmatched bases: 16. The CDR3 runs 18 residues from the cysteine to the phenylalanine. The read is trimmed to its CDR3 DNA, 54 bases read in frame from base 1.

Results the study describes overall, beyond this receptor: Clinical and demographic metadata were provided uncurated, with the amount varying by source and participant.

This clone has just a few counts. The specificity of this receptor is unknown. No base-level quality is on record; no much larger clone is a single base apart. This TCR derives from a woman in her 50s with acute COVID-19. The sample comprised PBMCs or T cells enriched from blood (not recorded which). Here the chain combines TRBV29-1 and TRBJ1-2; 9 bases in between match TRBD1. The DNA sequence is given as TGCAGCGTTGAAGGGTCGATGATGGGACAGGGTGTGAGCTATGGCTACACCTTC. This sequence encodes CSVEGSMMGQGVSYGYTF.